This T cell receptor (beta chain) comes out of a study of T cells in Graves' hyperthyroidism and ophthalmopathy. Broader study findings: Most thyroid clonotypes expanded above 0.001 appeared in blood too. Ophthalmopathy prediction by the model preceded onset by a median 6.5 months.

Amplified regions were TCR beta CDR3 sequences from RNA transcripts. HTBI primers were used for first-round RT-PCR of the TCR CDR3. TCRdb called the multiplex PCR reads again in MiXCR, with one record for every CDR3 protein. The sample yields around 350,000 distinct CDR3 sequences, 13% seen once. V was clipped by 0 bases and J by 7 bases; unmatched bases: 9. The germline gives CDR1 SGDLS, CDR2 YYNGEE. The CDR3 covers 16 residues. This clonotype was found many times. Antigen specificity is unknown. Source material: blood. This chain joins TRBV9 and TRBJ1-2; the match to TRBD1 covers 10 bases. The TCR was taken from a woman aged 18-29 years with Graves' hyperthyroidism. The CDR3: CASSVARDRGVRGYTF. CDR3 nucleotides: TGTGCCAGCAGCGTAGCAAGGGACAGGGGAGTACGTGGCTACACCTTC.